This T cell receptor (beta chain) was sequenced during a study of blood T cell repertoires in COVID-19. Here immunoSEQ multiplex PCR was the method, and the copy in TCRdb shows in-frame clones only, minus some. The table lists 65,000 to 75,000 clones, about 81% of them singletons, with approximately 14% in the top ten. The CDR3 is 13 amino acids. V dropped 11 bases and J dropped 6 bases, with 19 bases sitting between them. The sequencing input was peripheral blood. This rearrangement joins TRBV12-3 or TRBV12-4 to TRBJ1-2; D is possibly TRBD1 (6 bases). The clonotype originates from a man of 80 years or more with acute or convalescent COVID-19. CDR3 amino acids: CAPITEQGNGYTF. The CDR3 bases are TGTGCCCCGATAACCGAACAGGGAAATGGCTACACCTTC.